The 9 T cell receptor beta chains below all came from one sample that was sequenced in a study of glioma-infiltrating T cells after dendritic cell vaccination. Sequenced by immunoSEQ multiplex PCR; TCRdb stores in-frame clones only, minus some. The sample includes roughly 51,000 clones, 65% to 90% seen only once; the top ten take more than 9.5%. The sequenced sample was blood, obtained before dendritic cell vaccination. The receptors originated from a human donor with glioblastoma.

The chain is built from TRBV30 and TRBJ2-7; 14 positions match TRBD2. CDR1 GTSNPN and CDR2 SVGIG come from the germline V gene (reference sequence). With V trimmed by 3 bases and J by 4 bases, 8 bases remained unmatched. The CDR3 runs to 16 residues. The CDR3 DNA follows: TGTGCCTGGAGCCCCCGGACTAGCGGGAGGTCGTACGAGCAGTACTTC. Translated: CAWSPRTSGRSYEQYF.

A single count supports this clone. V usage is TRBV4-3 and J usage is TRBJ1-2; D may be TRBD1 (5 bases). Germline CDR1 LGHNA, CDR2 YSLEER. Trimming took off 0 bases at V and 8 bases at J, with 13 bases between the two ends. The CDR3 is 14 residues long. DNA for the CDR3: TGCGCCAGCAGCCAAGAGGGGGGTTCCAGGGGCTACACCTTC. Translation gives CASSQEGGSRGYTF.

CDR3 bases: TGTGCCAGCAGTCGCTGGGACTTGAACACTGAAGCTTTCTTT. Amino acids: CASSRWDLNTEAFF. The chain has TRBV6-5 and TRBJ1-1; D is perhaps TRBD1 (5 bases). The germline gives CDR1 MNHEY, CDR2 SVGAGI. V was pared by 5 bases and J by 0 bases, with 10 bases between. There are 14 residues in the CDR3.

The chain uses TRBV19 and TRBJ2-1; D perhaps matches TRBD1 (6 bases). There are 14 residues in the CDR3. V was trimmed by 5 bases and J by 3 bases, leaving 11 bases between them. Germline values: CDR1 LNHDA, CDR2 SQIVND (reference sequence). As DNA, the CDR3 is TGTGCCAGTAGTCCGGGACAAATCTACAATGAGCAGTTCTTC. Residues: CASSPGQIYNEQFF. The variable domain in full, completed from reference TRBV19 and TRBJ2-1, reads DGGITQSPKYLFRKEGQNVTLSCEQNLNHDAMYWYRQDPGQGLRLIYYSQIVNDFQKGDIAEGYSVSREKKESFPLTVTSAQKNPTAFYLCASSPGQIYNEQFFGPGTRLTVL.

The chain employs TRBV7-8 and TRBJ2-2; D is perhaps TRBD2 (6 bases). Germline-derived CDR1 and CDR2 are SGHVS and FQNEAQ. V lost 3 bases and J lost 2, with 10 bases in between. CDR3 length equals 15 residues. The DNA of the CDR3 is TGTGCCAGCAGCTTTGAGCGGGTAAACACCGGGGAGCTGTTTTTT. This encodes CASSFERVNTGELFF.

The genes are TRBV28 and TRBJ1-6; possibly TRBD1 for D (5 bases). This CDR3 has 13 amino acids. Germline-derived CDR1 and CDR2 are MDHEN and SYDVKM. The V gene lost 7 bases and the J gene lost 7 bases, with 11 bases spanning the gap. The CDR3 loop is CASTPGVNSPLHF. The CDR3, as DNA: TGTGCCAGCACCCCGGGGGTAAATTCACCCCTCCACTTT.

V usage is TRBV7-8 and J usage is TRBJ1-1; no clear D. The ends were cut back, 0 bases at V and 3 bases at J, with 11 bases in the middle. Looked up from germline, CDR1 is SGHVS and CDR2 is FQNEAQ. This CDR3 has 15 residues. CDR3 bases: TGTGCCAGCAGCTTAGCTCGAGCAGGCCACACTGAAGCTTTCTTT. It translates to CASSLARAGHTEAFF.

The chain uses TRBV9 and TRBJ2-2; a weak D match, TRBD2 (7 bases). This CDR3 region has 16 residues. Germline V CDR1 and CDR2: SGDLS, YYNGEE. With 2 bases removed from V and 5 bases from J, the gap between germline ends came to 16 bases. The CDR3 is CASSVGWGGATGELFF. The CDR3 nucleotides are TGTGCCAGCAGCGTGGGTTGGGGGGGCGCGACCGGGGAGCTGTTTTTT.

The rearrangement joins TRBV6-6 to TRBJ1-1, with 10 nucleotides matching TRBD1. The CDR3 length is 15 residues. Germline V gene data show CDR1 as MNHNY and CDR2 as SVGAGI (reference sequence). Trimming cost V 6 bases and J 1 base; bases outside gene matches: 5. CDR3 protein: CASSPGTGANTEAFF. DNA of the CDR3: TGTGCCAGCAGCCCCGGGACAGGGGCGAACACTGAAGCTTTCTTT.